This TCR beta chain was documented in a study of blood T cell repertoires in COVID-19 (TCRdb year 2020). Regarding the complete study: The collaborator samples originated in the United States, Italy and Spain and spanned the acute and convalescent phases of COVID-19. The prospective study material was composed of cDNA or gDNA derived from T cells, B-cell-depleted T cells, or PBMCs. Subjects who had been exposed to COVID-19, were actively infected with it, or had recovered from it provided the deeply sampled blood TCRbeta repertoires that made up the dataset. The repertoires were released in a freely available public database intended as a resource for research on the immune response to SARS-CoV-2. The samples were drawn from the first 160 participants of the ongoing ImmuneRACE study and from 1,254 subjects provided by 6 global collaborators. The sample metadata nearly always contained a de-identified subject ID, COVID-19 status, age in years and sex. HLA class I and class II types, where available, came from metadata supplied by the sample provider rather than from assay-based typing. Study-wide findings and limitations: The quantity of clinical and demographic metadata differed by source and by participant and was supplied without curation.

Trimming takes 2 bases from V and 7 bases from J, and the germline ends sit 14 bases apart. From the germline V gene (reference sequence), CDR1 is MNHEY and CDR2 is SMNVEV. The CDR3, from cysteine to phenylalanine, totals 15 residues. The kept DNA is CDR3 alone, 45 bases in frame from the first base. As concerns this clone: Its antigen remains undetermined. No clone much larger than this one lies a single base away; base qualities are absent.

The immunoSEQ Assay, a bias-controlled multiplex PCR, was used to amplify TCRbeta CDR3 regions from genomic DNA. In the paper's pipeline: The number of nucleated cells in each sample was estimated from the amplification of reference gene primers within the assay. To quantify the absolute abundance of each unique TCRbeta CDR3 rearrangement, sequence reads were collapsed and filtered. For each sample, productive Simpson clonality was calculated as the square root of Simpson's diversity index across productive rearrangements. TCRdb obtained this table from immuneACCESS and retained in-frame rearrangements with V and J assigned. These tables miss some clones; where compared with another copy, unresolved V genes account for less than half of the shortfall, and the remainder is unexplained. Clone size and the V and J calls come from that table; the DNA yielded D and trimming. For this sample there are 150,000 or so clones; about 89% appear just once. The biggest ten clones account for 0.55% of the sample.

Whole blood was collected in K2EDTA tubes by collaborating institutions according to the institutions' own protocols. For TCRbeta analysis, collaborators shipped samples as frozen whole blood, isolated PBMCs, or DNA extracted from either of those sample types. The sequence joins TRBV27 to TRBJ1-4, with TRBD1 perhaps the D gene, on 5 matching bases. This receptor was obtained from a man in his fifties or sixties with acute or convalescent COVID-19. Sequencing input: peripheral blood. The CDR3 amino acid sequence is: CASSLSRQGIEKLFF. Read as DNA, the sequence is TGTGCCAGCAGTTTAAGTCGGCAGGGAATTGAAAAACTGTTTTTT. The reference TRBV27 and TRBJ1-4 proteins fill in what lies around the CDR3, so the full variable domain reads EAQVTQNPRYLITVTGKKLTVTCSQNMNHEYMSWYRQDPGLGLRQIYYSMNVEVTDKGDVPEGYKVSRKEKRNFPLILESPSPNQTSLYFCASSLSRQGIEKLFFGSGTQLSVL.